Listed here are 16 T cell receptor beta chains from one sample, sequenced in a study of cytomegalovirus exposure and HLA in healthy donors. Produced via immunoSEQ multiplex PCR; TCRdb's table is partial and in-frame only. The sample lists 330,000 or so clones; roughly 89% were seen once. Input material: PBMCs. These receptors came from a woman aged 18-29 years in good health and CMV-seronegative.

V and J are TRBV5-4 and TRBJ2-7, with TRBD1 identical over 10 bases. The length of the CDR3 is 14 residues. The V segment lost 8 bases and the J segment 2 bases; nucleotides outside the gene matches: 7. Germline V CDR1 and CDR2: SGHNT, YYREEE (reference sequence). In nucleotides, the CDR3 is TGTGCCAGTAAGACAGGGGGCCCTCCCTACGAGCAGTACTTC. It specifies CASKTGGPPYEQYF.

The V call is TRBV6-5, the J call TRBJ1-2, with D perhaps TRBD1 (6 bases). Trimming stripped 4 bases from V and 4 bases from J, with 16 bases between. The CDR3 runs 15 residues. The germline gives CDR1 MNHEY, CDR2 SVGAGI. DNA for the CDR3: TGTGCCAGCAGTTCCCTAACCGGGGGGGCCTATGGCTACACCTTC. As protein: CASSSLTGGAYGYTF.

The chain joins TRBV14 to TRBJ2-7, with 9 bases identical to TRBD1. This CDR3 comprises 15 residues. The V gene's germline CDR1 is SGHDN and CDR2 FVKESK. Losses at the gene ends were 0 bases for V and 3 bases for J; bases not matched to a gene: 3. Written as DNA, the CDR3 is TGTGCCAGCAGCCAAGACCCGGGACAGGGCTACGAGCAGTACTTC. Encoded protein: CASSQDPGQGYEQYF. The full variable domain, completed using reference TRBV14 and TRBJ2-7, is EAGVTQFPSHSVIEKGQTVTLRCDPISGHDNLYWYRRVMGKEIKFLLHFVKESKQDESGMPNNRFLAERTGGTYSTLKVQPAELEDSGVYFCASSQDPGQGYEQYFGPGTRLTVT.

The chain joins TRBV11-3 to TRBJ2-7; 9 positions agree with TRBD2. This CDR3 has 13 residues. The V and J ends lost 5 bases and 3 bases, in that order; junction bases with no gene match: 2. CDR1 is SGHNT, CDR2 YENEEA, per germline. The CDR3 sequence is CASSASGNYEQYF. The DNA for the CDR3 is TGTGCCAGCAGCGCTAGCGGGAACTACGAGCAGTACTTC.

The chain links TRBV28 to TRBJ2-7; the match to TRBD1 covers 9 bases. Germline trimming cut 3 bases from V and 6 bases from J; bases unmatched to any gene: 9. Germline-derived CDR1 and CDR2 are MDHEN and SYDVKM. The CDR3 runs to 15 residues. This chain's CDR3 is CASSLGGTGSGEQYF. In DNA form, the CDR3 reads TGTGCCAGCAGTTTGGGGGGGACAGGGTCGGGCGAGCAGTACTTC.

The chain carries TRBV28 and TRBJ2-5; the match to TRBD1 covers 7 bases. V lost 6 bases and J lost 0; bases outside the gene matches: 7. CDR3 length equals 15 residues. The germline gives CDR1 MDHEN, CDR2 SYDVKM. The CDR3: CASRDRDSYQETQYF. CDR3 sequence (DNA): TGTGCCAGCAGAGACCGGGACAGCTACCAAGAGACCCAGTACTTC.

The chain employs TRBV5-1 and TRBJ1-1; D is perhaps TRBD1 (5 bases). Germline V CDR1 and CDR2: SGHRS, YFSETQ. Trimming took 2 bases from V and 1 from J, leaving 12 bases between them. The CDR3 totals 15 residues. CDR3 region: CASSLLRGGNTEAFF. As DNA, the CDR3 is TGCGCCAGCAGCTTATTGAGGGGAGGGAACACTGAAGCTTTCTTT.

This chain links TRBV7-9 with TRBJ2-1; 7 bases agree with TRBD2. V shed 1 base, J shed 1 base, and the junction held 10 bases outside the gene matches. In germline, CDR1 is SEHNR, CDR2 FQNEAQ (reference sequence). This CDR3 comprises 18 residues. CDR3 protein: CASSLVYGGRTSYNEQFF. CDR3 sequence (DNA): TGTGCCAGCAGCTTAGTTTACGGCGGGAGAACGTCCTACAATGAGCAGTTCTTC.

The chain is built from TRBV5-6 and TRBJ2-5, with 7 bases aligning to TRBD1. Germline V lookup: CDR1 SGHDT, CDR2 YYEEEE. V gave up 2 bases and J gave up 0 bases; unmatched junction bases: 7. CDR3 length: 16 residues. CDR3 DNA sequence: TGTGCCAGCAGCTTTCGTTCTGGGACAGACCAAGAGACCCAGTACTTC. Amino acids: CASSFRSGTDQETQYF.

The V gene is TRBV4-3, the J gene TRBJ1-4, with TRBD1 identical over 12 bases. CDR3 length: 16 amino acids. CDR1 LGHNA and CDR2 YSLEER come from the germline V gene. Unmatched junction bases numbered 6, after V lost 3 bases and J lost 7 bases. The CDR3 reads CASSQNPGQGAEKLFF. DNA for the CDR3: TGCGCCAGCAGCCAGAATCCGGGACAGGGGGCTGAAAAACTGTTTTTT.

The gene calls are TRBV2 and TRBJ1-5; tentative D call: TRBD1 (6 bases). Germline V lookup: CDR1 SNHLY, CDR2 FYNNEI. V lost 7 bases and J lost 2, with 12 bases in between. The CDR3 is made up of 14 amino acids. The CDR3 reads CASTLQGGNQPQHF. The CDR3 nucleotides read TGTGCCAGCACCCTACAGGGAGGCAATCAGCCCCAGCATTTT.

This clone has a single count. The sample contains more than one DNA sequence encoding this CDR3. The chain has TRBV29-1 and TRBJ1-1; D is ambiguous. The CDR3 loop spans 13 amino acids. The V gene's germline CDR1 is SQVTM and CDR2 ANQGSEA. Trimming pared 4 bases from V and 0 bases from J, leaving 9 bases between. CDR3 sequence: CSVAGRLNTEAFF. In nucleotides, the CDR3 is TGCAGCGTTGCCGGCAGGCTGAACACTGAAGCTTTCTTT.

The CDR3 DNA sequence: TGTGCCAGCAGCCCCTGGGACAGGGACACCGGGGAGCTGTTTTTT. Residues: CASSPWDRDTGELFF. The V call is TRBV7-2, the J call TRBJ2-2; TRBD1 aligns across 9 bases. After removal of 5 bases from V and 3 bases from J, the junction contained 4 bases not matched to a gene. Germline-derived CDR1 and CDR2 are SGHTA and FQGNSA. This CDR3 is built from 15 residues.

V is TRBV10-3 and J is TRBJ2-1, with a tentative D call TRBD2 (6 bases). The germline CDR1 and CDR2 sequences are ENHRY and SYGVKD. This CDR3 spans 15 amino acids. Trimming shortened V by 5 bases and J by 0 bases, and 11 bases separated the two germline ends. In DNA form, the CDR3 reads TGTGCCATCAGTCCCGGGGGAAGCTCCTACAATGAGCAGTTCTTC. Encoded protein: CAISPGGSSYNEQFF.

The table lists this clone with a few counts. The chain links TRBV7-8 to TRBJ2-1; 7 bases match TRBD1. V was clipped by 5 bases and J by 1 base; unmatched bases: 8. The CDR3 is 16 residues long. Per the germline V gene, CDR1 is SGHVS and CDR2 is FQNEAQ. CDR3 protein: CASSIGTAASYNEQFF. The CDR3 DNA reads as TGTGCCAGCAGCATCGGGACAGCAGCATCCTACAATGAGCAGTTCTTC. The full variable domain, its missing parts supplied by reference TRBV7-8 and TRBJ2-1, is GAGVSQSPRYKVAKRGQDVALRCDPISGHVSLFWYQQALGQGPEFLTYFQNEAQLDKSGLPSDRFFAERPEGSVSTLKIQRTQQEDSAVYLCASSIGTAASYNEQFFGPGTRLTVL.

The genes are TRBV5-1 and TRBJ2-3, with 14 positions matching TRBD2. Trimming took 0 bases from V and 2 from J; bases not matched to a gene: 5. The CDR3 totals 18 residues. Germline lookup yields CDR1 SGHRS and CDR2 YFSETQ. The CDR3 DNA reads TGCGCCAGCAGCTTGGGACTAGCGGGAGGGACTACCACAGATACGCAGTATTTT. This encodes CASSLGLAGGTTTDTQYF.